A single sample is the source of the 8 T cell receptor beta chains below, sequenced in a study of T-cell reconstitution after alpha-beta-depleted transplantation in children. Construction of the TCRbeta library involved unique molecular identifiers. MiXCR was run by TCRdb on the PCR reads, yielding one entry per CDR3 protein. The table has fewer than 550,000 distinct CDR3 sequences, about an eighth seen once. This sample comprised PBMCs, mostly from graft donor cells, obtained 180 days after TCRalphabeta/CD19-depleted stem cell transplant. The receptors shown here come from a female patient between 2 and 15 years old who had a stem cell transplant for aplastic anemia, so the T cells may come from the graft donor.

The chain joins TRBV12-3 or TRBV12-4 to TRBJ1-5; tentatively, D is TRBD1 (5 bases). Trimming removed 5 bases from V and 0 bases from J, with 8 bases in between. The CDR3 extends over 14 amino acids. CDR3 protein: CASSPDSSNQPQHF. The CDR3 DNA reads TGTGCCAGCAGTCCCGACAGTAGCAATCAGCCCCAGCATTTT.

In its sample, this clonotype was seen a few times. J is TRBJ2-1 and V is TRBV3-1; maybe TRBD1 (6 bases). Germline-derived CDR1 and CDR2 are LGHDT and YNNKEL (reference sequence). V was clipped by 3 bases and J by 9 bases, with 6 bases between them. This CDR3 is built from 11 residues. CDR3 residues: CASSQGAEQFF. In nucleotides, the CDR3 is TGTGCCAGCAGCCAGGGGGCTGAGCAGTTCTTC.

This clonotype showed up just a few times. The genes are TRBV9 and TRBJ2-5; D perhaps matches TRBD1 (6 bases). The CDR3 has 14 amino acids. Germline CDR1 SGDLS, CDR2 YYNGEE. The V gene lost 0 bases and the J gene lost 3 bases, with 9 bases spanning the gap. Written as DNA, the CDR3 is TGTGCCAGCAGCGTAGAGTACAGGGAAGAGACCCAGTACTTC. This sequence encodes CASSVEYREETQYF.

The chain couples TRBV5-1 to TRBJ2-3; 7 bases match TRBD2. Germline V gene data show CDR1 as SGHRS and CDR2 as YFSETQ. This CDR3 is built from 15 residues. The junction had 12 bases not matched to a gene; V was cut back by 7 bases and J by 4 bases. As DNA, the CDR3 is TGCGCCAGCGGGAAGGTGGGAGGGCCCTCAGATACGCAGTATTTT. It specifies CASGKVGGPSDTQYF. The variable domain in full, with the rest retrieved from reference TRBV5-1 and TRBJ2-3, is KAGVTQTPRYLIKTRGQQVTLSCSPISGHRSVSWYQQTPGQGLQFLFEYFSETQRNKGNFPGRFSGRQFSNSRSEMNVSTLELGDSALYLCASGKVGGPSDTQYFGPGTRLTVL.

This clonotype was seen ten or more times. This sequence joins TRBV20-1 and TRBJ2-7; TRBD1 matches at 8 bases. The J segment lost 5 bases and the V segment lost 3 bases, leaving 6 bases of the junction unmatched. This CDR3 region has 13 residues. Germline CDR1 DFQATT, CDR2 SNEGSKA (reference sequence). The chain's CDR3 is CSASSLRGHEQYF. The CDR3 DNA follows: TGCAGTGCTAGTAGCCTCAGGGGGCACGAGCAGTACTTC.

The rearrangement joins TRBV18 to TRBJ2-5, with D perhaps TRBD1 (6 bases). The CDR3 spans 14 residues. CDR1 and CDR2 (germline): KGHSH, LQKENI. V gave up 3 bases and J gave up 3 bases, with 11 bases separating them. CDR3 DNA: TGTGCCAGCTCACCCGGGACATCCAAAGAGACCCAGTACTTC. Translating it yields CASSPGTSKETQYF.

V and J are TRBV6-1 and TRBJ1-1, with 9 bases aligning to TRBD1. Germline V gives CDR1 MNHNS, CDR2 SASEGT. The trim removed 6 bases at V and 9 bases at J, leaving 8 bases unmatched. There are 13 residues in the CDR3. The DNA of the CDR3 is TGTGCCAGCAGCCTAAGGGACAGGGATAAAGCTTTCTTT. It codes for CASSLRDRDKAFF.

This chain links TRBV5-1 with TRBJ2-1; possibly TRBD2 for D (5 bases). CDR1 is SGHRS and CDR2 is YFSETQ in the germline V gene. V was trimmed by 7 bases and J by 8 bases, leaving 13 bases between them. The CDR3 contains 12 residues. The CDR3 protein is CASFAAGDEQFF. The CDR3 region has the DNA TGCGCCAGCTTCGCCGCGGGCGATGAGCAGTTCTTC.